This T cell receptor beta chain was recovered during a study of blood T cell repertoires in COVID-19 (dated by TCRdb to between 2020 and 2021). In the study overall: Samples covering the acute and convalescent phases of COVID-19 were provided by collaborators in the United States, Italy and Spain. The samples were drawn from two sources: the first 160 participants of the ongoing ImmuneRACE study, and some 1,300 subjects contributed by 6 global collaborators. The prospective study material was composed of cDNA or gDNA derived from T cells, B-cell-depleted T cells, or PBMCs. Deeply sampled blood TCRbeta repertoires from subjects exposed to, actively infected with, or recovered from COVID-19 were included in the dataset. The repertoires were released in a freely available public database intended as a resource for research on the immune response to SARS-CoV-2. HLA class I and class II types, where available, came from metadata supplied by the sample provider rather than from assay-based typing. Sample metadata almost always included a de-identified subject ID, COVID-19 status, age in years and sex.

TCRbeta CDR3 regions were amplified from genomic DNA using the immunoSEQ Assay, a bias-controlled multiplex PCR. Per the source publication's procedure: Nucleated cell counts per sample were estimated from amplification of reference gene primers within the assay. Sequence reads were collapsed and filtered to measure the absolute abundance of every unique TCRbeta CDR3 rearrangement. For each sample, productive Simpson clonality was calculated as the square root of Simpson's diversity index over productive rearrangements. TCRdb re-hosts the immuneACCESS table, in-frame sequences only. Its copies lack some clones; in the studies checked, an unresolved V gene accounts for under half of them, and the cause for the rest is not known. V and J calls and clone size are given by that table; D and trimming were obtained from the DNA. Here the sample has approximately 50,000 clones; more than 90% occur a single time. The top ten clones comprise approximately 4% of the sample.

Findings and caveats that apply to the study as a whole: How much clinical and demographic metadata was included differed by source and by participant, and the metadata was provided uncurated.

Collaborating institutions collected whole blood in K2EDTA tubes following their own protocols. Collaborator samples were shipped for TCRbeta analysis as frozen whole blood, isolated PBMCs, or DNA extracted from either sample type. The CDR3 sequence holds 14 residues, the cysteine and phenylalanine included. The entry retains the CDR3 DNA only, 42 bases that are in frame from base 1. From a lookup of the germline V gene, CDR1 and CDR2 are SGDLS and YYNGEE. Trimming removed 4 bases from V and 6 bases from J; the gene matches leave 6 bases unexplained. Turning to this clone: The specificity of this receptor is unknown. The input lacks base qualities; no much larger clone sits a single base away.

The clonotype comes from a human donor in a cohort sampled during active COVID-19. Sequenced sample: peripheral blood. The V gene is TRBV9 and the J gene is TRBJ1-2; TRBD1 matches 10 bases in the middle. The nucleotide sequence is given as TGTGCCAGCAGCTTCCGGACAGGGGGGAATGGCTACACCTTC. Its protein reads: CASSFRTGGNGYTF.